A single sample gave rise to the 20 T cell receptor beta chains below, sequenced in a study of OX40 agonist ivuxolimab in advanced cancers. The table came from immunoSEQ multiplex PCR; TCRdb's copy has only in-frame clones and leaves some out. The data show some 97,000 clones, roughly nine tenths seen once. Sequenced material: CD4+ or CD8+ T cells sorted from blood, taken in a trial of the OX40 agonist ivuxolimab. The source of these receptors is an adult with an advanced solid tumor such as melanoma, head and neck, liver or kidney cancer.

This chain uses TRBV6-5 with TRBJ1-2; D gene ambiguous. The CDR3 extends over 15 amino acids. Germline assignment: CDR1 MNHEY and CDR2 SVGAGI. V lost 0 bases and J lost 3, with 11 bases in between. The CDR3 is CASSYSLFGHYGYTF. In DNA form, the CDR3 reads TGTGCCAGCAGTTACTCCCTCTTTGGGCACTATGGCTACACCTTC.

The chain is built from TRBV18 and TRBJ2-2, with TRBD1 matching 11 bases. The CDR3 spans 17 residues. The germline CDR1 and CDR2 sequences are KGHSH and LQKENI. J lost 4 bases, V lost 6 bases, and 10 bases had no gene match. This chain's CDR3 is CASSRPGQGVGTGELFF. The CDR3 coding sequence is TGTGCCAGCTCCCGTCCGGGACAGGGGGTCGGCACCGGGGAGCTGTTTTTT. The variable domain in full, with the rest retrieved from reference TRBV18 and TRBJ2-2, is NAGVMQNPRHLVRRRGQEARLRCSPMKGHSHVYWYRQLPEEGLKFMVYLQKENIIDESGMPKERFSAEFPKEGPSILRIQQVVRGDSAAYFCASSRPGQGVGTGELFFGEGSRLTVL.

The V call is TRBV15, the J call TRBJ2-1; D may be TRBD1 (6 bases). This CDR3 has 13 residues. The V gene's germline CDR1 is LNHNV and CDR2 YYDKDF (reference sequence). V was pared by 1 base and J by 10 bases, with 11 bases between. DNA for the CDR3: TGTGCCACCAGCAGAGTAGGGGGTTCGGAGCAGTTCTTC. Its translation is CATSRVGGSEQFF.

This clone was detected only once. The chain employs TRBV7-2 and TRBJ1-1, with a possible D match to TRBD1 (6 bases). Trimming took off 2 bases at V and 5 bases at J, with 18 bases between the two ends. This CDR3 is built from 16 residues. The germline CDR1 and CDR2 sequences are SGHTA and FQGNSA. CDR3 sequence reads: CASSLRIAGGGTEAFF. The CDR3 DNA reads as TGTGCCAGCAGCTTAAGGATCGCCGGGGGCGGTACTGAAGCTTTCTTT. The full variable domain, its missing parts supplied by reference TRBV7-2 and TRBJ1-1, is GAGVSQSPSNKVTEKGKDVELRCDPISGHTALYWYRQSLGQGLEFLIYFQGNSAPDKSGLPSDRFSAERTGGSVSTLTIQRTQQEDSAVYLCASSLRIAGGGTEAFFGQGTRLTVV.

The rearrangement joins TRBV2 to TRBJ2-3, with D unclear. The CDR3 has 13 amino acids. Trimming removed 5 bases from V and 2 bases from J, with 8 bases in between. The germline gives CDR1 SNHLY, CDR2 FYNNEI. This chain's CDR3 is CASSPPFTDTQYF. CDR3 in DNA: TGTGCCAGCAGTCCCCCTTTCACAGATACGCAGTATTTT.

V gene TRBV6-1 combines with J gene TRBJ2-4; D perhaps matches TRBD1 (5 bases). The CDR3 contains 14 residues. Trimming stripped 2 bases from V and 0 bases from J, with 5 bases between. The germline V gene encodes CDR1 MNHNS and CDR2 SASEGT. CDR3 protein: CASSEQGAKNIQYF. The CDR3 DNA reads as TGTGCCAGCAGTGAACAGGGAGCCAAAAACATTCAGTACTTC.

A few counts support this clone. CDR3 nucleotide sequence: TGTGCCAGCAGTTCCCGACAGGGAGCGACCGGGGAGCTGTTTTTT. Translated, it gives CASSSRQGATGELFF. The rearrangement joins TRBV6-6 to TRBJ2-2; TRBD1 matches at 7 bases. The CDR3 extends over 15 amino acids. J gave up 5 bases and V 4 bases, and 7 bases lay outside the gene matches. Germline V gene sequence: CDR1 MNHNY, CDR2 SVGAGI (reference sequence).

The chain employs TRBV28 and TRBJ1-1; 11 nucleotides agree with TRBD1. The V gene's germline CDR1 is MDHEN and CDR2 SYDVKM. The CDR3 covers 15 residues. The trim removed 5 bases at V and 3 bases at J, leaving 5 bases unmatched. This CDR3 is CASSGQGAWDTEAFF. CDR3 DNA: TGTGCCAGCAGTGGACAGGGGGCATGGGACACTGAAGCTTTCTTT.

The chain links TRBV5-1 to TRBJ2-1; unclear D gene. The CDR3 consists of 15 residues. Looked up from germline, CDR1 is SGHRS and CDR2 is YFSETQ. Trimming pared 4 bases from V and 9 bases from J, leaving 20 bases between. The CDR3 here is CASSRALSPLGEQFF. As DNA, the CDR3 is TGCGCCAGCAGCCGGGCCCTCAGTCCCCTCGGTGAGCAGTTCTTC.

This chain uses TRBV28 with TRBJ2-5, with 12 bases lining up with TRBD2. CDR1 is MDHEN and CDR2 is SYDVKM in the germline V gene. The ends lost 8 bases at V and 4 bases at J; junction bases unmatched: 8. This CDR3 has 15 residues. The CDR3 loop is CASRGTSGSGETQYF. The CDR3 nucleotides read TGTGCCAGCCGCGGGACTAGCGGGTCCGGAGAGACCCAGTACTTC.

The chain recombines TRBV7-9 with TRBJ2-1; no clear D. The CDR3 consists of 12 residues. Germline V gene data show CDR1 as SEHNR and CDR2 as FQNEAQ (reference sequence). Trimming left V 5 bases short and J 8 bases short, with 10 bases between. The CDR3 sequence: CASSKGLHEQFF. The DNA for the CDR3 is TGTGCCAGCAGCAAGGGCCTCCATGAGCAGTTCTTC.

This clone has only a few counts. J is TRBJ2-7 and V is TRBV7-9, with 9 bases lining up with TRBD2. Germline V gives CDR1 SEHNR, CDR2 FQNEAQ (reference sequence). J lost 5 bases, V lost 6 bases, and 8 bases had no gene match. There are 14 residues in the CDR3. CDR3 protein: CASSTGASGDEQYF. CDR3 in DNA: TGTGCCAGCAGTACCGGGGCTAGCGGGGACGAGCAGTACTTC.

This chain links TRBV7-2 with TRBJ2-7, with D possibly being TRBD1 (6 bases). Germline V gene sequence: CDR1 SGHTA, CDR2 FQGNSA. Deletions cut 7 bases from V and 6 bases from J, with 16 bases between. CDR3 length: 13 residues. CDR3 loop: CASTVPGAREQYF. DNA for the CDR3: TGTGCCAGCACCGTTCCAGGGGCCCGCGAGCAGTACTTC.

V and J are TRBV18 and TRBJ2-5; D ambiguous. Trimming cost V 3 bases and J 5 bases, with 10 bases left between them. Germline CDR1 reads KGHSH; CDR2 reads LQKENI. The length of the CDR3 is 13 residues. The CDR3 nucleotides are TGTGCCAGCTCACCCCCCGCTGCCGAGACCCAGTACTTC. The encoded protein is CASSPPAAETQYF.

The chain is built from TRBV5-1 and TRBJ2-5; the match to TRBD2 covers 7 bases. The V segment lost 0 bases and the J segment 5 bases; nucleotides outside the gene matches: 10. The length of the CDR3 is 16 residues. CDR1 and CDR2 (germline): SGHRS, YFSETQ. DNA for the CDR3: TGCGCCAGCAGCTTGGGCGGGAGAGGACGGGGGGAGACCCAGTACTTC. As protein: CASSLGGRGRGETQYF.

The chain carries TRBV6-5 and TRBJ2-2, with D perhaps matching TRBD1 (6 bases). Trimming pared 4 bases from V and 0 bases from J, leaving 9 bases between. The CDR3 has 15 amino acids. Germline lookup yields CDR1 MNHEY and CDR2 SVGAGI. The CDR3 loop is CASSWDNANTGELFF. DNA for the CDR3: TGTGCCAGCAGTTGGGACAACGCGAACACCGGGGAGCTGTTTTTT.

The chain carries TRBV5-1 and TRBJ2-7, with a tentative D call TRBD1 (5 bases). Germline V gene sequence: CDR1 SGHRS, CDR2 YFSETQ. The CDR3 sequence is 13 residues long. The ends were cut back, 4 bases at V and 3 bases at J, with 11 bases in the middle. The CDR3 DNA sequence: TGCGCCAGCAGCGTTACAGGAGACTACGAGCAGTACTTC. Translated, it gives CASSVTGDYEQYF.

The chain uses TRBV19 and TRBJ2-5, with D possibly being TRBD1 or TRBD2 (5 bases each). The germline V gene has CDR1 LNHDA and CDR2 SQIVND (reference sequence). The V gene lost 3 bases and the J gene lost 5 bases, with 13 bases spanning the gap. The CDR3 is made up of 14 amino acids. Written as DNA, the CDR3 is TGTGCCAGTAGTATCACCGGGACGTCGGAGACCCAGTACTTC. Protein: CASSITGTSETQYF. The whole variable domain, filled in from reference TRBV19 and TRBJ2-5, reads DGGITQSPKYLFRKEGQNVTLSCEQNLNHDAMYWYRQDPGQGLRLIYYSQIVNDFQKGDIAEGYSVSREKKESFPLTVTSAQKNPTAFYLCASSITGTSETQYFGPGTRLLVL.

The genes are TRBV4-3 and TRBJ2-7, with 15 bases lining up with TRBD2. V was clipped by 3 bases and J by 5 bases; unmatched bases: 17. The CDR3 extends over 20 amino acids. The V gene's germline CDR1 is LGHNA and CDR2 YSLEER. CDR3 nucleotide sequence: TGCGCCAGCAGCCACGACCACCCTGGACTAGCGGGAGGGTCAGGCAACGAGCAGTACTTC. This codes for CASSHDHPGLAGGSGNEQYF.

This clone was counted many times. The J gene is TRBJ1-1, the V gene TRBV15; TRBD1 might be the D (5 bases). This CDR3 comprises 15 residues. The germline V and J ends were trimmed by 6 bases and 4 bases, with 18 bases remaining between them. Germline V gene sequence: CDR1 LNHNV, CDR2 YYDKDF (reference sequence). CDR3: CATRERAGRRTEAFF. The CDR3, as DNA: TGTGCCACCAGAGAGAGGGCAGGGCGTCGCACTGAAGCTTTCTTT. The entire variable domain, with the rest obtained from reference TRBV15 and TRBJ1-1, is as follows: DAMVIQNPRYQVTQFGKPVTLSCSQTLNHNVMYWYQQKSSQAPKLLFHYYDKDFNNEADTPDNFQSRRPNTSFCFLDIRSPGLGDTAMYLCATRERAGRRTEAFFGQGTRLTVV.